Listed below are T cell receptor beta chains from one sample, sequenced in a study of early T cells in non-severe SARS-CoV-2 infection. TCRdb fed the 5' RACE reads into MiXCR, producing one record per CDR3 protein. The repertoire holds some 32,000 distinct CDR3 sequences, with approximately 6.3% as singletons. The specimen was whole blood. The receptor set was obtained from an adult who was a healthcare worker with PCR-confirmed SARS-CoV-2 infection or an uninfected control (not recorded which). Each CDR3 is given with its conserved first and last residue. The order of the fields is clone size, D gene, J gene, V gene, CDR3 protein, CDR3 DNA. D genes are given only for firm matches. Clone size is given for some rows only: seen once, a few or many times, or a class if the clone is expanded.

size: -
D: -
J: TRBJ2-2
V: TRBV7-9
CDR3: CASSAEQYTGELFF
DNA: TGTGCCAGCAGTGCAGAACAGTACACCGGGGAGCTGTTTTTT

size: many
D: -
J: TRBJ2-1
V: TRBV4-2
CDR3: CASSQDGPNKYNEQFF
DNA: TGTGCCAGCAGCCAAGACGGTCCCAACAAATACAATGAGCAGTTCTTC

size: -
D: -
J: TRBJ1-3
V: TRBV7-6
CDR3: CASSLDGSSGNTIYF
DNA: TGTGCCAGCAGCTTAGACGGGTCCTCTGGAAACACCATATATTTT

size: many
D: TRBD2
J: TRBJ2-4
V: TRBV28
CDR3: CASSPSGSGKNIQYF
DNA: TGTGCCAGCAGTCCTAGCGGGAGTGGCAAAAACATTCAGTACTTC

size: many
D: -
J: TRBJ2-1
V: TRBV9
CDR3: CASSVSQRSNEQFF
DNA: TGTGCCAGCAGCGTATCCCAGCGGTCCAATGAGCAGTTCTTC

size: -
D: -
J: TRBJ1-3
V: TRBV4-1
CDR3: CASSQGTSGTPSGNTIYF
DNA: TGCGCCAGCAGCCAAGGGACATCGGGTACACCTTCTGGAAACACCATATATTTT

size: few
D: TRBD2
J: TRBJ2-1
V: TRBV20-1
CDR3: CSARDPGGPNNEQFF
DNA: TGCAGTGCTAGAGACCCGGGAGGGCCGAACAATGAGCAGTTCTTC

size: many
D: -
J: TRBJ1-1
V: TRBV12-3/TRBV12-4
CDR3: CASSSRVGGTEAFF
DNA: TGTGCCAGCAGTTCCCGGGTAGGTGGGACTGAAGCTTTCTTT

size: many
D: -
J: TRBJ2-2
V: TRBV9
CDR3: CASSVVWGGELFF
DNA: TGTGCCAGCAGCGTAGTCTGGGGTGGGGAGCTGTTTTTT

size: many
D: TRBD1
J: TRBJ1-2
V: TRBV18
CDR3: CASSPPGTAYGYTF
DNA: TGTGCCAGCTCTCCCCCCGGGACAGCATATGGCTACACCTTC

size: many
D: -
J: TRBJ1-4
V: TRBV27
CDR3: CASSLRVRDRYATNEKLFF
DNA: TGTGCCAGCAGTTTACGAGTGCGGGACCGATACGCAACTAATGAAAAACTGTTTTTT

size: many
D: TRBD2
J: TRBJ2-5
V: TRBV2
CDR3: CASSDRGGRNAETQYF
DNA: TGTGCCAGCAGTGATAGGGGAGGGAGAAATGCAGAGACCCAGTACTTC

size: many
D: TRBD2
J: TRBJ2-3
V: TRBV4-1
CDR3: CASSQDGTSGGTDTQYF
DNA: TGCGCCAGCAGCCAAGATGGGACTAGCGGGGGCACAGATACGCAGTATTTT

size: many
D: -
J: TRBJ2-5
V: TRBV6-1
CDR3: CASSEAAVQETQYF
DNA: TGTGCCAGCAGTGAAGCGGCGGTCCAAGAGACCCAGTACTTC

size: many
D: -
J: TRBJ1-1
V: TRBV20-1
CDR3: CSARSGGANTEAFF
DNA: TGCAGTGCTAGATCGGGCGGGGCGAACACTGAAGCTTTCTTT

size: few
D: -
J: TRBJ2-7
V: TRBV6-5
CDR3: CASSYGPQSSYEQYF
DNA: TGTGCCAGCAGTTACGGACCCCAAAGCTCCTACGAGCAGTACTTC

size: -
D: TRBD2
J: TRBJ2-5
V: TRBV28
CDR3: CASSLLGLAGETQYF
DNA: TGTGCCAGCAGTTTACTGGGACTAGCGGGAGAGACCCAGTACTTC

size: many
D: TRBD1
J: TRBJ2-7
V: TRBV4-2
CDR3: CASSQAGTDKYEQYF
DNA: TGTGCCAGCAGCCAAGCCGGGACAGACAAGTACGAGCAGTACTTC

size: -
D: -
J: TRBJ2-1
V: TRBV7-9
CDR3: CASSDRPYGNEQFF
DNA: TGTGCCAGCTCCGACAGACCCTACGGGAATGAGCAGTTCTTC

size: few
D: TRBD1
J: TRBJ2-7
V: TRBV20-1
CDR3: CSASTGGDEQYF
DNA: TGCAGTGCTAGTACAGGGGGCGACGAGCAGTACTTC

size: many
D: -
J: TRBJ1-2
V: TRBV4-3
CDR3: CASSRDPRHKVNYGYTF
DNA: TGCGCCAGCAGCCGCGACCCCAGGCACAAGGTTAACTATGGCTACACCTTC

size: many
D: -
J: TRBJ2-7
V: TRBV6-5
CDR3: CASSYLPGQTEQYF
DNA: TGTGCCAGCAGTTATCTACCAGGACAGACCGAGCAGTACTTC

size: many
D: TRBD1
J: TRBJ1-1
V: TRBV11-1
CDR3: CASLIGQGGTEAFF
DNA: TGTGCCAGCCTAATCGGACAGGGTGGCACTGAAGCTTTCTTT

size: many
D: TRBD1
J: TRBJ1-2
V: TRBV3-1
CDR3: CASSQPTGALGYTF
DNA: TGTGCCAGCAGCCAACCCACAGGGGCTCTTGGCTACACCTTC

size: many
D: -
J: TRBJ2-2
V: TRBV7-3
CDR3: CASSLSTLGTSHRELFF
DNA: TGTGCCAGCAGCTTATCCACCTTAGGGACATCGCACCGAGAGCTGTTTTTT

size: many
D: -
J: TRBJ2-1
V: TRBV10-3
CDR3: CAISGAMGNEQFF
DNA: TGTGCCATCAGTGGGGCGATGGGAAATGAGCAGTTCTTC

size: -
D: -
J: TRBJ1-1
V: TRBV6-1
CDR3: CASSAGGTPNTEAFF
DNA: TGTGCCAGCAGTGCAGGCGGGACACCGAACACTGAAGCTTTCTTT

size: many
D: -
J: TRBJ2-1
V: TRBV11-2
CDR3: CASSLSVTNEQFF
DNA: TGTGCCAGCAGCTTATCAGTAACCAATGAGCAGTTCTTC